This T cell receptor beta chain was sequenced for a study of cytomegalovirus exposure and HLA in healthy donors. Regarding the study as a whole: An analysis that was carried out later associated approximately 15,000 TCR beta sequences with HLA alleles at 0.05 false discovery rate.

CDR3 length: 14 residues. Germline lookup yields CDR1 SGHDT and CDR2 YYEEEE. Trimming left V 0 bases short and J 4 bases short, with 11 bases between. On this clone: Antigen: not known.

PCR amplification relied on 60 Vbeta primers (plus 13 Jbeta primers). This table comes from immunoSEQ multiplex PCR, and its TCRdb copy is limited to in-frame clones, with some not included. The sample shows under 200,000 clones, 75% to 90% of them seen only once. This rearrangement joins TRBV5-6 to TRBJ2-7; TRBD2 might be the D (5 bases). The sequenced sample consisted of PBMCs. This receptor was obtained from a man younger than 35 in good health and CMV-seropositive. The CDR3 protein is CASSLEVSGYEQYF. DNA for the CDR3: TGTGCCAGCAGCTTGGAGGTTTCGGGGTACGAGCAGTACTTC. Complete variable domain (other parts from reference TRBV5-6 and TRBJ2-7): DAGVTQSPTHLIKTRGQQVTLRCSPKSGHDTVSWYQQALGQGPQFIFQYYEEEERQRGNFPDRFSGHQFPNYSSELNVNALLLGDSALYLCASSLEVSGYEQYFGPGTRLTVT.